The 13 T cell receptor beta chains listed next were all sequenced from one sample in a study of blood T cell repertoires in COVID-19. Measured with immunoSEQ multiplex PCR; TCRdb has only the in-frame clones, and not every one. The repertoire consists of about 190,000 clones, with almost 90% occurring once and the leading ten covering about 0.59%. Sequences were obtained from peripheral blood. The receptors come from a man aged 50 to 60 with acute or convalescent COVID-19.

In this sample, this clone turned up once. The CDR3 loop is CASSLNRVTGGGYGYTF. The CDR3 nucleotides are TGTGCCAGCAGCCTAAATAGAGTCACGGGGGGAGGGTATGGCTACACCTTC. The genes are TRBV4-2 and TRBJ1-2, with a tentative D call TRBD1 (5 bases). V shed 4 bases and J shed 5 bases, with 23 bases lying between them. This CDR3 spans 17 amino acids. Germline loops: CDR1 LGHNA, CDR2 YNFKEQ.

The V gene is TRBV21-1, the J gene TRBJ1-3. TRBV21-1 represents a pseudogene. CDR3 length: 15 residues. CDR3 DNA: TGTGCCAGCAGCCCCCGGCGGAGGGTCAGGGACACCATATATTTT. This encodes CASSPRRRVRDTIYF.

In this sample, this clone turned up once. V is TRBV6-1 and J is TRBJ1-4, with 10 bases matching TRBD1. With 3 bases clipped from V and 7 bases from J, the junction kept 8 bases outside the gene matches. Germline values: CDR1 MNHNS, CDR2 SASEGT. The CDR3 loop spans 16 amino acids. CDR3 sequence (DNA): TGTGCCAGCAGTGAGTCCCCGGGACAGGGGCGTGAAAAACTGTTTTTT. This sequence encodes CASSESPGQGREKLFF.

The gene calls are TRBV5-4 and TRBJ2-5; the match to TRBD2 covers 13 bases. V was clipped by 4 bases and J by 5 bases; unmatched bases: 8. CDR3 length: 16 amino acids. Germline V lookup: CDR1 SGHNT, CDR2 YYREEE (reference sequence). The CDR3 loop is CASSPQLAGGPETQYF. In DNA form, the CDR3 reads TGTGCCAGCAGCCCACAACTAGCGGGGGGGCCGGAGACCCAGTACTTC.

In this sample, this clone turned up a few times. The V and J genes are TRBV6-5 and TRBJ1-6, with D uncertain. Germline V gives CDR1 MNHEY, CDR2 SVGAGI. The length of the CDR3 is 13 residues. The V end lost 2 bases, the J end lost 11 bases, and 10 bases lay between the germline ends. The CDR3 DNA reads as TGTGCCAGCAGTTACGGCAGATTCGCACCCCTCCACTTT. Amino acid sequence: CASSYGRFAPLHF.

This clone was detected only once. DNA of the CDR3: TGTGCCAGCAGTTACGGTATGACAGACACAGATACGCAGTATTTT. Translation: CASSYGMTDTDTQYF. The chain links TRBV6-5 to TRBJ2-3; TRBD1 might be the D (5 bases). Germline V gene data show CDR1 as MNHEY and CDR2 as SVGAGI. CDR3 length: 15 amino acids. V was pared by 2 bases and J by 2 bases, with 11 bases between.

This chain uses TRBV6-1 with TRBJ1-2, with D possibly matching TRBD1 (6 bases). Germline assignment: CDR1 MNHNS and CDR2 SASEGT. V lost 2 bases to trimming and J lost 7 bases, with 11 bases between them. The CDR3 totals 13 residues. As DNA, the CDR3 is TGTGCCAGCAGTGAAAGGGGGTGGGGTGGCTACACCTTC. Its translation: CASSERGWGGYTF.

The chain combines TRBV21-1 with TRBJ2-7; the DNA was not compared with TRBD1, the D call given in the table. TRBV21-1 counts as a pseudogene. The CDR3 length is 12 residues. Here the CDR3 reads CASSKNRGGQYV. The CDR3 DNA reads as TGTGCCAGCAGCAAAAACAGGGGTGGGCAGTACGTC.

V gene TRBV6-6 combines with J gene TRBJ2-5, with TRBD1 matching over 7 bases. After removal of 2 bases from V and 9 bases from J, the junction contained 12 bases not matched to a gene. CDR1 MNHNY and CDR2 SVGAGI come from the germline V gene (reference sequence). CDR3 length equals 15 residues. The CDR3 spells CASSYPPQGVWAQYF. The CDR3 DNA reads as TGTGCCAGCAGTTACCCACCGCAGGGGGTTTGGGCCCAGTACTTC.

The chain joins TRBV4-3 to TRBJ2-5; TRBD2 aligns across 7 bases. The length of the CDR3 is 16 residues. The junction had 12 bases not matched to a gene; V was cut back by 3 bases and J by 5 bases. From germline, CDR1 is LGHNA and CDR2 YSLEER. The CDR3 DNA reads TGCGCCAGCAGCCATGGGATATTCAGGGAGGGGGAGACCCAGTACTTC. This translates into CASSHGIFREGETQYF.

This chain connects TRBV6-5 to TRBJ1-3; unclear D gene. CDR3 length: 14 amino acids. The V and J ends lost 5 bases and 0 bases respectively, with 8 bases between them. CDR1 and CDR2 (germline): MNHEY, SVGAGI. CDR3 amino acids: CASSRVRSGNTIYF. The CDR3 DNA reads as TGTGCCAGCAGTCGGGTTCGCTCTGGAAACACCATATATTTT.

The V gene is TRBV10-3, the J gene TRBJ1-5; 11 nucleotides match TRBD1. The germline CDR1 and CDR2 sequences are ENHRY and SYGVKD. Germline trimming cut 2 bases from V and 3 bases from J; bases unmatched to any gene: 3. The CDR3 spans 16 residues. DNA of the CDR3: TGTGCCATCAGTGAGGGACAGGGGGCGAACAATCAGCCCCAGCATTTT. Amino acids: CAISEGQGANNQPQHF.

The J gene is TRBJ2-1, the V gene TRBV27; 11 positions agree with TRBD2. The germline V gene encodes CDR1 MNHEY and CDR2 SMNVEV (reference sequence). The CDR3 sequence is 21 residues long. The J segment lost 1 base and the V segment lost 3 bases, leaving 17 bases of the junction unmatched. CDR3 loop: CASSFDSGRAQGSKSYNEQFF. The CDR3 nucleotides are TGTGCCAGCAGTTTCGATAGCGGGAGGGCCCAGGGTTCTAAGTCCTACAATGAGCAGTTCTTC.